What follows are 32 T cell receptor beta chains derived from one specimen sequenced in a study of blood T cell repertoires in COVID-19. Sequencing was performed with immunoSEQ multiplex PCR; in TCRdb, only in-frame clones are kept and a portion is missing. The data contain tens of thousands of clones, roughly three quarters of them singletons. Material: peripheral blood. The receptors stem from a man aged 65 to 79 with acute or convalescent COVID-19.

The chain employs TRBV3-1 (or the pseudogene TRBV3-2) and TRBJ2-5; TRBD2 aligns across 8 bases. CDR1 and CDR2 from the germline V gene are LGHDT and YNNKEL (reference sequence). The V and J ends lost 7 bases and 2 bases, in that order; junction bases with no gene match: 6. The CDR3 totals 14 residues. CDR3 in amino acids: CASNIAGLQETQYF. DNA of the CDR3: TGTGCCAGCAACATAGCGGGACTTCAAGAGACCCAGTACTTC.

This clone was picked up a small number of times. The V gene is TRBV5-6, the J gene TRBJ1-1; TRBD1 matches at 8 bases. The CDR3 has 13 residues. Unmatched junction bases numbered 3, after V lost 3 bases and J lost 5 bases. CDR1 is SGHDT and CDR2 is YYEEEE in the germline V gene. CDR3 sequence reads: CASSSQGETEAFF. CDR3 bases: TGTGCCAGCAGCTCACAGGGGGAAACTGAAGCTTTCTTT.

This clone has more than one count but fewer than ten. The chain links TRBV2 to TRBJ1-6, with 9 bases that match TRBD1. Trimming at V came to 6 bases and at J to 0 bases, leaving 3 bases not matched to a gene. The CDR3 contains 16 residues. The germline CDR1 and CDR2 sequences are SNHLY and FYNNEI. CDR3 coding DNA: TGTGCCAGCAGGACGACAGGGGGCTCCTATAATTCACCCCTCCACTTT. Its protein product is CASRTTGGSYNSPLHF.

The J gene is TRBJ2-5, the V gene TRBV19, with 8 bases that match TRBD1. Germline V CDR1 and CDR2: LNHDA, SQIVND (reference sequence). Losses at the gene ends were 3 bases for V and 5 bases for J; bases not matched to a gene: 11. The CDR3 covers 16 residues. CDR3 nucleotides: TGTGCCAGTAGTATGAGGACAGGGACAATGTTGGAGACCCAGTACTTC. Translating gives CASSMRTGTMLETQYF.

V is TRBV5-1 and J is TRBJ2-6, with 7 nucleotides matching TRBD1. In germline, CDR1 is SGHRS, CDR2 YFSETQ. The trim removed 7 bases at V and 2 bases at J, leaving 9 bases unmatched. This CDR3 has 16 residues. Here the CDR3 reads CASLPTGSAGANVLTF. In DNA form, the CDR3 reads TGCGCCAGCTTACCGACAGGGTCAGCTGGGGCCAACGTCCTGACTTTC.

The CDR3 sequence: CASSEYGVGANEKLFF. CDR3 sequence (DNA): TGTGCCAGCAGTGAATACGGGGTGGGTGCTAATGAAAAACTGTTTTTT. The chain combines TRBV25-1 with TRBJ1-4; D uncertain. CDR1 MGHDK and CDR2 SYGVNS come from the germline V gene. The CDR3 length is 16 residues. V was shortened by 0 bases and J by 3 bases, with 11 bases between the two germline ends. Drawing the rest from reference TRBV25-1 and TRBJ1-4, the complete variable domain is EADIYQTPRYLVIGTGKKITLECSQTMGHDKMYWYQQDPGMELHLIHYSYGVNSTEKGDLSSESTVSRIRTEHFPLTLESARPSHTSQYLCASSEYGVGANEKLFFGSGTQLSVL.

This clone has a handful of counts. The rearrangement joins TRBV5-1 to TRBJ2-2, with TRBD1 as a possible D gene (6 bases). CDR1 is SGHRS, CDR2 YFSETQ, per germline. Trimming took 5 bases from V and 1 from J, leaving 12 bases between them. CDR3 size: 15 residues. CDR3 bases: TGCGCCAGCAGACAGGGCCCGGGGAACACCGGGGAGCTGTTTTTT. Translated: CASRQGPGNTGELFF.

The V gene is TRBV27, the J gene TRBJ1-4; TRBD1 is a possible D gene (6 bases). The germline V and J ends were trimmed by 6 bases and 3 bases, with 11 bases remaining between them. The CDR3 length is 14 residues. In germline, CDR1 is MNHEY, CDR2 SMNVEV (reference sequence). Here the CDR3 DNA reads TGTGCCAGCAGCCTTCAGGGGTCTAATGAAAAACTGTTTTTT. Translated, it gives CASSLQGSNEKLFF.

V gene TRBV5-6 combines with J gene TRBJ2-1, with TRBD1 matching over 9 bases. The CDR3 is 15 residues long. V lost 4 bases and J lost 8; bases outside the gene matches: 10. Per germline, CDR1 SGHDT and CDR2 YYEEEE. The CDR3 loop is CASSPTGGARYEQFF. CDR3 in DNA: TGTGCCAGCAGCCCGACAGGGGGGGCCCGGTATGAGCAGTTCTTC.

This chain joins TRBV7-8 and TRBJ1-2; D perhaps matches TRBD1 (5 bases). The CDR3 sequence is 16 residues long. CDR1 and CDR2 from the germline V gene are SGHVS and FQNEAQ. V was shortened by 1 base and J by 0 bases, with 12 bases between the two germline ends. In DNA form, the CDR3 reads TGTGCCAGCAGCTTAGTGGGAGGAGGGGCTAACTATGGCTACACCTTC. Its protein product is CASSLVGGGANYGYTF.

The chain has TRBV7-9 and TRBJ2-1; 11 bases align to TRBD2. V lost 7 bases, J lost 5 bases, and 7 bases stayed unmatched. The length of the CDR3 is 15 residues. CDR1 SEHNR and CDR2 FQNEAQ come from the germline V gene (reference sequence). CDR3: CASIPSGGPNNEQFF. CDR3 in DNA: TGTGCCAGCATCCCTAGCGGGGGGCCCAACAATGAGCAGTTCTTC.

The V and J genes are TRBV19 and TRBJ1-2; no clear D. The CDR3 is 13 residues long. The germline V gene encodes CDR1 LNHDA and CDR2 SQIVND (reference sequence). The germline V and J ends were trimmed by 3 bases and 2 bases, with 7 bases remaining between them. The CDR3 bases are TGTGCCAGTAGTATCGCCAGGAACTATGGCTACACCTTC. Its translation: CASSIARNYGYTF.

This chain links TRBV23-1 with TRBJ2-4; D unresolved. TRBV23-1 is reported as an ORF; its role is uncertain. V was cut by 6 bases and J by 0 bases, with 12 bases left in between. The CDR3 is 15 amino acids. As DNA, the CDR3 is TGCGCCAGCAGCCCAATCCGGTTAGCCAAAAACATTCAGTACTTC. Translating gives CASSPIRLAKNIQYF.

This clone was observed at least ten times. V is TRBV7-9 and J is TRBJ2-3, with 7 bases lining up with TRBD1. Germline-derived CDR1 and CDR2 are SEHNR and FQNEAQ (reference sequence). The V segment lost 5 bases and the J segment 3 bases; nucleotides outside the gene matches: 8. The CDR3 extends over 15 amino acids. CDR3 protein: CASSPAGGQTDTQYF. CDR3 bases: TGTGCCAGCAGCCCCGCAGGGGGACAAACAGATACGCAGTATTTT. The full variable domain, in which reference TRBV7-9 and TRBJ2-3 provide the parts outside the CDR3, is DTGVSQNPRHKITKRGQNVTFRCDPISEHNRLYWYRQTLGQGPEFLTYFQNEAQLEKSRLLSDRFSAERPKGSFSTLEIQRTEQGDSAMYLCASSPAGGQTDTQYFGPGTRLTVL.

V usage is TRBV5-6 and J usage is TRBJ1-6; the match to TRBD1 covers 8 bases. This CDR3 contains 14 residues. Germline V CDR1 and CDR2: SGHDT, YYEEEE. V shed 3 bases, J shed 10 bases, and the junction held 6 bases outside the gene matches. The CDR3 protein is CASSWTGRRSPLHF. The CDR3 DNA follows: TGTGCCAGCAGCTGGACAGGGCGTCGCTCACCCCTCCACTTT.

CDR3 sequence (DNA): TGCGCCAGCAGTCTTGGACAGGGGGCGGTCGAGCAGTACTTC. Amino acid sequence: CASSLGQGAVEQYF. The chain combines TRBV5-1 with TRBJ2-7; 11 bases are shared with TRBD1. In germline, CDR1 is SGHRS, CDR2 YFSETQ. The junction had 7 bases not matched to a gene; V was cut back by 5 bases and J by 6 bases. The CDR3 covers 14 residues. Complete variable domain (other parts from reference TRBV5-1 and TRBJ2-7): KAGVTQTPRYLIKTRGQQVTLSCSPISGHRSVSWYQQTPGQGLQFLFEYFSETQRNKGNFPGRFSGRQFSNSRSEMNVSTLELGDSALYLCASSLGQGAVEQYFGPGTRLTVT.

V usage is TRBV15 and J usage is TRBJ2-1; 13 bases fit TRBD2. The V gene's germline CDR1 is LNHNV and CDR2 YYDKDF (reference sequence). CDR3 length equals 16 residues. The V and J ends lost 7 bases and 0 bases, in that order; junction bases with no gene match: 3. The CDR3 nucleotides read TGTGCCACCACCAGGACTAGCGGGGGCTCCTACAATGAGCAGTTCTTC. Protein sequence: CATTRTSGGSYNEQFF. Full variable domain (rest looked up from reference TRBV15 and TRBJ2-1): DAMVIQNPRYQVTQFGKPVTLSCSQTLNHNVMYWYQQKSSQAPKLLFHYYDKDFNNEADTPDNFQSRRPNTSFCFLDIRSPGLGDTAMYLCATTRTSGGSYNEQFFGPGTRLTVL.

The chain has TRBV2 and TRBJ2-1; D is perhaps TRBD1 (5 bases). This CDR3 region has 13 residues. The V end was cut by 5 bases, the J end by 4 bases, with 9 bases between. Per germline, CDR1 SNHLY and CDR2 FYNNEI. The CDR3 DNA reads TGTGCCAGCAGTTCAGGGCAGTACAATGAGCAGTTCTTC. The encoded protein is CASSSGQYNEQFF. Supplemented by reference TRBV2 and TRBJ2-1, the full variable domain reads EPEVTQTPSHQVTQMGQEVILRCVPISNHLYFYWYRQILGQKVEFLVSFYNNEISEKSEIFDDQFSVERPDGSNFTLKIRSTKLEDSAMYFCASSSGQYNEQFFGPGTRLTVL.

This clone was recorded a few times. The V call is TRBV7-9, the J call TRBJ2-5; D gene unclear. Germline V gives CDR1 SEHNR, CDR2 FQNEAQ (reference sequence). The CDR3 is 9 amino acids. The V gene lost 11 bases and the J gene lost 9 bases, with 10 bases spanning the gap. CDR3 nucleotide sequence: TGTGCCGGCGGTCTGCCCCAGTACTTC. Encoded protein: CAGGLPQYF.

The CDR3 is CASSGGDNSPLHF. The CDR3 bases are TGTGCCAGCAGTGGGGGGGATAATTCACCCCTCCACTTT. The J gene is TRBJ1-6, the V gene TRBV6-6; a weak D match, TRBD1 (5 bases). Germline-derived CDR1 and CDR2 are MNHNY and SVGAGI (reference sequence). This CDR3 contains 13 residues. The ends were cut back, 5 bases at V and 5 bases at J, with 7 bases in the middle.

The chain has TRBV30 and TRBJ1-1, with TRBD1 identical over 7 bases. The CDR3 runs 13 residues. Germline V gene lookup returns CDR1 GTSNPN and CDR2 SVGIG (reference sequence). V shed 7 bases and J 0 bases; nucleotides not matched to a gene: 5. The CDR3 DNA sequence: TGTGCCTCTACGGGACAGTTGAACACTGAAGCTTTCTTT. Residues: CASTGQLNTEAFF.

The chain is built from TRBV5-5 and TRBJ1-6; 7 nucleotides align to TRBD1. The V segment lost 1 base and the J segment 6 bases; nucleotides outside the gene matches: 7. CDR3 size: 16 residues. CDR1 SGHKS and CDR2 YYEKEE come from the germline V gene (reference sequence). CDR3 amino acids: CASSLNPGGFNSPLHF. The CDR3 DNA reads TGTGCCAGCAGCTTGAACCCAGGGGGTTTTAATTCACCCCTCCACTTT.

The chain has TRBV6-6 and TRBJ1-5, with TRBD1 matching over 7 bases. The germline CDR1 and CDR2 sequences are MNHNY and SVGAGI (reference sequence). The CDR3 consists of 15 residues. Trimming cost V 5 bases and J 1 base; bases outside gene matches: 5. CDR3 DNA sequence: TGTGCCAGCAGTCTAACAGGGGAGAGCAATCAGCCCCAGCATTTT. Translation gives CASSLTGESNQPQHF.

This chain connects TRBV3-1 (or the pseudogene TRBV3-2) to TRBJ2-5; D is uncertain. Between the trimmed V and J ends, which lost 4 bases and 5 bases, there was a span of 8 bases. Germline V lookup: CDR1 LGHDT, CDR2 YNNKEL (reference sequence). This CDR3 comprises 12 residues. CDR3 in amino acids: CASSRAPETQYF. The CDR3 DNA reads TGTGCCAGCAGCCGGGCCCCTGAGACCCAGTACTTC.

V and J are TRBV6-5 and TRBJ1-5; 10 bases line up with TRBD1. The CDR3 runs to 15 residues. After removal of 5 bases from V and 6 bases from J, the junction contained 7 bases not matched to a gene. Germline CDR1 MNHEY, CDR2 SVGAGI. CDR3 sequence reads: CASSMTGGARQPQHF. The CDR3 DNA is TGTGCCAGCAGTATGACAGGGGGCGCACGTCAGCCCCAGCATTTT.

The chain carries TRBV12-3 or TRBV12-4 and TRBJ1-1; a weak D match, TRBD1 (6 bases). This CDR3 is built from 13 residues. The germline V and J ends were trimmed by 6 bases and 8 bases, with 16 bases remaining between them. The chain's CDR3 is CASSPGTTIEAFF. CDR3 coding DNA: TGTGCCAGCAGCCCCGGGACAACCATCGAAGCTTTCTTT.

This clone showed up just a few times. The chain uses TRBV14 and TRBJ1-6; 8 bases agree with TRBD1. Germline lookup yields CDR1 SGHDN and CDR2 FVKESK. Trimming at V came to 4 bases and at J to 5 bases, leaving 7 bases not matched to a gene. CDR3 length equals 16 residues. Here the CDR3 DNA reads TGTGCCAGCAGCCTCCGACAGGGGACCGATAATTCACCCCTCCACTTT. It specifies CASSLRQGTDNSPLHF.

The chain uses TRBV19 and TRBJ1-3; no reliable D call. CDR1 LNHDA and CDR2 SQIVND come from the germline V gene (reference sequence). This CDR3 spans 15 amino acids. Deletions cut 5 bases from V and 8 bases from J, with 19 bases between. In DNA, the CDR3 is TGTGCCAGTAGTCCCGCGGTCGGAGAACCGGACACCATATATTTT. This sequence encodes CASSPAVGEPDTIYF.

V is TRBV7-2 and J is TRBJ1-4, with a tentative D call TRBD1 (6 bases). The V gene's germline CDR1 is SGHTA and CDR2 FQGNSA. Between the trimmed V and J ends, which lost 5 bases and 5 bases, there was a span of 15 bases. The CDR3 loop spans 15 amino acids. This chain's CDR3 is CASSPGAGKNEKLFF. The DNA for the CDR3 is TGTGCCAGCAGCCCAGGGGCCGGGAAGAATGAAAAACTGTTTTTT.

This clone was observed a few times. The rearrangement joins TRBV5-1 to TRBJ1-2; 10 nucleotides agree with TRBD1. This CDR3 has 14 amino acids. Germline trimming cut 5 bases from V and 3 bases from J; bases unmatched to any gene: 4. Germline V gene data show CDR1 as SGHRS and CDR2 as YFSETQ. CDR3 in DNA: TGCGCCAGCAGAGGGACAGGGGCCGACTATGGCTACACCTTC. Its translation: CASRGTGADYGYTF.

This sequence joins TRBV10-3 and TRBJ2-1; 8 bases agree with TRBD1. The trim removed 7 bases at V and 1 base at J, leaving 6 bases unmatched. Germline loops: CDR1 ENHRY, CDR2 SYGVKD. CDR3 length equals 15 residues. The CDR3 DNA reads as TGTGCCATCAAGCCGGACAGGGAGTCCTACAATGAGCAGTTCTTC. The encoded protein is CAIKPDRESYNEQFF.

This clone was counted a few times. The rearrangement links TRBV7-2 to TRBJ2-1; tentative D call: TRBD1 (5 bases). Germline CDR1 SGHTA, CDR2 FQGNSA. Trimming left V 1 base short and J 13 bases short, with 14 bases between. There are 13 residues in the CDR3. The CDR3 DNA reads as TGTGCCAGCAGCTTAGAGGGGCAAAGAAAACAGTTCTTC. Translation gives CASSLEGQRKQFF.